This TCR beta chain is from a study of cytomegalovirus exposure and HLA in healthy donors. Findings of the study overall: Compared with the roughly 700-donor mean, an Asian-associated ancestry cluster reportedly had fewer N-insertions, according to a later analysis. Most likely, a cluster of highly shared sequence variants arose as a sequencing artifact. In a later analysis, TCR beta V- and J-gene trimming was associated with a missense DCLRE1C variant. Solely CMV serostatus was available to characterize immune exposure.

PCR amplification relied on 60 Vbeta primers (plus 13 Jbeta primers). The table came from immunoSEQ multiplex PCR; TCRdb's copy has only in-frame clones and leaves some out. The listing records approximately 110,000 clones. CDR3 length: 16 amino acids. The germline V gene encodes CDR1 SGHVS and CDR2 FQNEAQ. The germline V and J ends were trimmed by 8 bases and 4 bases, with 21 bases remaining between them. Comments on this clone: What it recognizes is unknown.

The sequencing sample was made of PBMCs. The sequence was obtained from a man between 45 and 60 years old in good health and CMV-seronegative. The chain is built from TRBV7-8 and TRBJ1-5, with D hard to call. The CDR3 reads CASRPGSGDVNQPQHF. The CDR3 bases are TGTGCCAGCCGACCCGGAAGCGGGGATGTAAATCAGCCCCAGCATTTT.